A selection of T cell receptor beta chains follows, all from one sample in a study of response to subunit inactivated influenza vaccine. TCRdb itself ran the RT-PCR reads through MiXCR, one entry per CDR3 protein. The table has hundreds of thousands of distinct CDR3 sequences, 7.5% to 8.5% seen once; the top ten hold 10% to 15%. Material: PBMCs from blood, obtained roughly 24 months after vaccination. These receptors were taken from a man in his fifties or sixties who received an inactivated influenza vaccine. CDR3s include the opening cysteine and the closing phenylalanine or tryptophan. The order of the fields is V gene, D gene, clone size, J gene, CDR3 DNA, CDR3 protein. D genes are given only for firm matches. A clone size is listed for some rows: how often the clone was seen (once, few, many), or a class if it is expanded.

TRBV7-2	NA	few	TRBJ2-1	TGTGCCAGCAGCTCCATACTCCGGGGAAACAATGAGCAGTTCTTC	CASSSILRGNNEQFF
TRBV6-5	TRBD1	NA	TRBJ2-7	TGTGCCAGCAGTTACTCGAGACAGGGCCCATACGAGCAGTACTTC	CASSYSRQGPYEQYF
TRBV2	NA	many	TRBJ1-1	TGTGCCAGCGAGGCTCTGAACACTGAAGCTTTCTTT	CASEALNTEAFF
TRBV15	NA	many	TRBJ1-5	TGTGCCACCAGCCGGGGTATGGAGGGGCGGGCCCAGCATTTT	CATSRGMEGRAQHF
TRBV9	NA	NA	TRBJ2-2	TGTGCCAGCAGCGTAGGAGGGGGGGCAATCGTAACCGGGGAGCTGTTTTTT	CASSVGGGAIVTGELFF
TRBV7-9	TRBD2	few	TRBJ2-1	TGTGCCAGCAGCTTAATAGCGGGATCCTACAATGAGCAGTTCTTC	CASSLIAGSYNEQFF
TRBV7-2	TRBD2	many	TRBJ2-5	TGTGCCAGCAGCTTAGCTCTAGCGGGAGTTGGGGAGACCCAGTACTTC	CASSLALAGVGETQYF
TRBV27	TRBD2	once	TRBJ2-3	TGTGCCAGCAGTTTAGTTTTTAGCGGGGGGGAGGAGGATACGCAGTTTTTT	CASSLVFSGGEEDTQFF
TRBV4-3	TRBD2	many	TRBJ2-4	TGCGCCAGCAGCCAAGATCATGGGCTAGCGGGAAACATTCAGTACTTC	CASSQDHGLAGNIQYF
TRBV6-2/TRBV6-3	NA	few	TRBJ2-3	TGTGCCAGCAGTTACTCACCAGGGAGCGGGACAGATACGCAGTATTTT	CASSYSPGSGTDTQYF
TRBV2	NA	few	TRBJ2-4	TGTGCCAGCAGTGAAGCTTCAGGCGGGGTCAAAAACATTCAGTACTTC	CASSEASGGVKNIQYF
TRBV7-9	NA	NA	TRBJ1-1	TGTGCCAGCCGCAGGGAGAACACTGAAGCTTTCTTT	CASRRENTEAFF
TRBV7-3	TRBD1	many	TRBJ2-2	TGTGCCAGCAGCCTATCACAGGGGGCGATATACACCGGGGAGCTGTTTTTT	CASSLSQGAIYTGELFF